This T cell receptor beta chain is drawn from a study of cytomegalovirus exposure and HLA in healthy donors. The PCR ran on 60 Vbeta and 13 Jbeta primers. Sequencing was performed with immunoSEQ multiplex PCR; in TCRdb, only in-frame clones are kept and a portion is missing. The sample lists 120,000 to 150,000 clones; around three quarters were seen once. On this clone itself: Antigen specificity is unknown.

Findings and limits, study-wide: Information on immune exposure was restricted to one variable (CMV serostatus). Later analysis showed TCR association rates varying by HLA locus, highest for DRB1 and lowest for HLA-C. Cytomegalovirus-associated TCR beta chains were listed, numbering roughly 150. Productive status was seen about 90% or about 30% of the time for most TCR beta V segments in an earlier analysis.

Trimming pared 2 bases from V and 2 bases from J, leaving 21 bases between. The length of the CDR3 is 18 residues. The germline CDR1 and CDR2 sequences are MNHNS and SASEGT. This receptor was obtained from a middle-aged man in good health and CMV-seropositive. The chain recombines TRBV6-1 with TRBJ1-1; the D is unclear. The sequencing input was PBMCs. CDR3 amino acids: CASSEIRSHSTTNTEAFF. DNA for the CDR3: TGTGCCAGCAGTGAAATTAGGTCCCATAGCACAACAAACACTGAAGCTTTCTTT.